Listed here are 9 T cell receptor beta chains from one sample, sequenced in a study of T cell repertoires in cytomegalovirus infection. These receptors are not linked to any known antigen. TCRdb recomputed calls from the reads with MiXCR, one row per CDR3 protein. The sample has around 710,000 distinct CDR3 sequences; 29% are singletons. Source: cultured CD8+ T cells from PBMCs, taken from culture after CMV antigen stimulation. Receptor source: a human donor in good health (CMV status not recorded). Some clones in this sample may be carry-over from other donors' samples.

The J gene is TRBJ2-3, the V gene TRBV5-1, with TRBD2 as a possible D gene (5 bases). Per germline, CDR1 SGHRS and CDR2 YFSETQ. There are 16 residues in the CDR3. V lost 4 bases and J 0 bases, leaving 15 bases between the germline ends. The CDR3 DNA follows: TGCGCCAGCAGCGGTAATGAGCGGACTAGCACAGATACGCAGTATTTT. Protein: CASSGNERTSTDTQYF.

This clonotype was found many times. V usage is TRBV12-3 or TRBV12-4 and J usage is TRBJ2-7; no clear D. The CDR3 runs to 14 residues. The ends were cut back, 6 bases at V and 0 bases at J, with 12 bases in the middle. This chain's CDR3 is CASRTAESSYEQYF. In DNA form, the CDR3 reads TGTGCCAGCAGGACGGCGGAAAGCTCCTACGAGCAGTACTTC.

With respect to this clonotype: Being one base from a much bigger clone, this may be a read error. The J gene is TRBJ1-2, the V gene TRBV6-1; 7 bases are shared with TRBD1. The V gene end was trimmed by 5 bases and the J gene end by 7 bases; junction bases not matched to a gene: 4. The CDR3 covers 12 residues. Per germline, CDR1 MNHNS and CDR2 SASEGT. The CDR3 loop reads CASSQGDCGYTF. CDR3 DNA: TGTGCCAGCAGTCAGGGGGACTGTGGCTACACCTTC.

This sequence joins TRBV27 and TRBJ1-6, with 7 bases identical to TRBD1. Trimming took 8 bases from V and 7 from J; bases not matched to a gene: 8. Germline V gene sequence: CDR1 MNHEY, CDR2 SMNVEV (reference sequence). CDR3 length: 14 amino acids. CDR3 DNA sequence: TGTGCCAGCCGAACGGGACAGTTGAATTCACCCCTCCACTTT. This gives the protein CASRTGQLNSPLHF.

This clonotype has only a few counts. The chain uses TRBV14 and TRBJ2-1; D gene uncertain. This CDR3 contains 14 residues. The V and J ends lost 3 bases and 0 bases respectively, with 6 bases between them. Germline CDR1 is SGHDN and CDR2 is FVKESK. The CDR3 nucleotides are TGTGCCAGCAGCCAGACGCGCTCCTACAATGAGCAGTTCTTC. Protein sequence: CASSQTRSYNEQFF.

This clonotype has ten or more counts. This sequence joins TRBV4-1 and TRBJ2-5; 9 bases line up with TRBD2. Trimming took 4 bases from V and 1 from J; bases not matched to a gene: 13. The CDR3 consists of 18 residues. Germline V gene data show CDR1 as MGHRA and CDR2 as YSYEKL. The CDR3 loop reads CASSLGLAGIVSQETQYF. The CDR3 nucleotides are TGCGCCAGCAGCCTGGGGCTAGCGGGGATAGTTTCCCAAGAGACCCAGTACTTC.

The chain joins TRBV24-1 to TRBJ2-7, with D perhaps matching TRBD1 or TRBD2 (5 bases each). Trimming removed 5 bases at V and 4 bases at J, with 11 bases between. CDR3 length equals 13 residues. CDR1 is KGHDR, CDR2 SFDVKD, per germline. DNA of the CDR3: TGTGCCACCAGTGCCCGGGACGGTTACGAGCAGTACTTC. This encodes CATSARDGYEQYF.

The chain carries TRBV6-2 or TRBV6-3 and TRBJ2-7; TRBD2 matches 7 bases. The germline V gene encodes CDR1 MNHEY and CDR2 SVGEGT. The V gene end was trimmed by 0 bases and the J gene end by 0 bases; junction bases not matched to a gene: 5. This CDR3 is built from 16 residues. The CDR3 region is CASSYSPSGRSYEQYV. CDR3 in DNA: TGTGCCAGCAGTTACTCGCCTAGCGGCCGCTCCTACGAGCAGTACGTC.

There are a few counts of this clonotype. This rearrangement joins TRBV27 to TRBJ1-2; D is perhaps TRBD1 (5 bases). The CDR3 is 15 amino acids. The V end was cut by 7 bases, the J end by 0 bases, with 15 bases between. Looked up from germline, CDR1 is MNHEY and CDR2 is SMNVEV (reference sequence). DNA for the CDR3: TGTGCCAGCAAACCCGGGACCGCCGCTAACTATGGCTACACCTTC. The encoded protein is CASKPGTAANYGYTF.